Following are 20 T cell receptor beta chains from one sample sequenced in a study of OX40 agonist ivuxolimab in advanced cancers. Some clones are missing from TCRdb's copy, which holds only in-frame ones; the method was immunoSEQ multiplex PCR. The sample contains about 93,000 clones, roughly 90% of which appear only once. The material sequenced was CD4+ or CD8+ T cells sorted from blood, taken in a trial of the OX40 agonist ivuxolimab. The receptors derive from an adult with an advanced solid tumor such as melanoma, head and neck, liver or kidney cancer.

In DNA, the CDR3 is TGTGCCAGTACCCGCCCCGCAGCTTCCTATGGCTACACCTTC. This translates into CASTRPAASYGYTF. This rearrangement joins TRBV19 to TRBJ1-2; D not resolved. Trimming left V 7 bases short and J 4 bases short, with 16 bases between. Germline values: CDR1 LNHDA, CDR2 SQIVND (reference sequence). CDR3 length: 14 residues.

The chain is built from TRBV11-2 and TRBJ2-1, with 8 bases matching TRBD2. The CDR3 has 16 residues. The germline V gene encodes CDR1 SGHAT and CDR2 FQNNGV. Germline trimming cut 2 bases from V and 6 bases from J; bases unmatched to any gene: 9. The chain's CDR3 is CASSLSWGAGANEQFF. CDR3 DNA sequence: TGTGCCAGCAGCTTAAGTTGGGGAGCGGGAGCCAATGAGCAGTTCTTC.

V usage is TRBV28 and J usage is TRBJ1-3; D not resolved. V gave up 5 bases and J gave up 10 bases, with 18 bases separating them. CDR1 is MDHEN and CDR2 is SYDVKM in the germline V gene. The CDR3 contains 14 residues. CDR3 in amino acids: CASSALANDRTIYF. The CDR3 nucleotides read TGTGCCAGCAGTGCCCTAGCCAATGATAGGACCATATATTTT.

V gene TRBV5-8 combines with J gene TRBJ2-5; D ambiguous. The ends were cut back, 4 bases at V and 3 bases at J, with 16 bases in the middle. The CDR3 is 15 residues long. CDR1 SGHTS and CDR2 YDEGEE come from the germline V gene. CDR3: CASSPGGRPKETQYF. In nucleotides, the CDR3 is TGTGCCAGCAGCCCCGGCGGACGGCCAAAAGAGACCCAGTACTTC.

The J gene is TRBJ2-7, the V gene TRBV12-5, with D perhaps matching TRBD1 (6 bases). The germline V and J ends were trimmed by 5 bases and 0 bases, with 14 bases remaining between them. The CDR3 length is 15 residues. Germline CDR1 is LGHNT and CDR2 is FRNRAP. This CDR3 reads CASGRGQFRSYEQYF. The CDR3 DNA reads TGTGCTAGTGGTCGAGGACAGTTTCGCTCCTACGAGCAGTACTTC.

The genes are TRBV27 and TRBJ1-2; 7 bases agree with TRBD1. Germline lookup yields CDR1 MNHEY and CDR2 SMNVEV (reference sequence). With 2 bases clipped from V and 2 bases from J, the junction kept 17 bases outside the gene matches. CDR3 length equals 19 residues. CDR3 coding DNA: TGTGCCAGCAGTTTAGGGGGCACAGGGGCGATACTAAAAAACTATGGCTACACCTTC. Translation: CASSLGGTGAILKNYGYTF.

This chain links TRBV5-1 with TRBJ1-4; no clear D gene. CDR3 length: 14 amino acids. The V and J ends lost 7 bases and 8 bases respectively, with 18 bases between them. CDR1 is SGHRS and CDR2 is YFSETQ in the germline V gene. CDR3 region: CASGMGSGGEKLFF. The CDR3 coding sequence is TGCGCCAGCGGGATGGGCTCCGGAGGGGAAAAACTGTTTTTT. Full variable domain (remainder filled in from reference TRBV5-1 and TRBJ1-4): KAGVTQTPRYLIKTRGQQVTLSCSPISGHRSVSWYQQTPGQGLQFLFEYFSETQRNKGNFPGRFSGRQFSNSRSEMNVSTLELGDSALYLCASGMGSGGEKLFFGSGTQLSVL.

J is TRBJ2-1 and V is TRBV10-1; 8 bases are shared with TRBD2. Germline V lookup: CDR1 WNHNN, CDR2 SYGVQD (reference sequence). J lost 6 bases, V lost 8 bases, and 9 bases had no gene match. This CDR3 has 14 amino acids. The CDR3 region is CASASPSGSNEQFF. For the CDR3, the DNA is TGCGCCAGCGCTTCCCCAAGCGGGAGCAATGAGCAGTTCTTC.

This clone was observed once. The chain has TRBV30 and TRBJ2-5, with 8 bases that match TRBD2. The germline V gene has CDR1 GTSNPN and CDR2 SVGIG (reference sequence). V lost 0 bases and J lost 1; bases outside the gene matches: 4. The CDR3 is made up of 15 amino acids. CDR3 DNA sequence: TGTGCCTGGAGTGTTGGCGGGAGGACCCAAGAGACCCAGTACTTC. Its translation: CAWSVGGRTQETQYF.

This clone was observed a few times. The chain employs TRBV28 and TRBJ1-5; TRBD1 matches 9 bases. Germline CDR1 and CDR2: MDHEN and SYDVKM. Trimming took 4 bases from V and 4 from J; bases not matched to a gene: 2. CDR3 length: 14 residues. Written as DNA, the CDR3 is TGTGCCAGCAGTTGGACAGGGGTTAATCAGCCCCAGCATTTT. Translating gives CASSWTGVNQPQHF.

The chain is built from TRBV19 and TRBJ2-4; TRBD1 matches at 9 bases. The CDR3 runs 16 residues. V dropped 7 bases and J dropped 0; count of bases not matched to a gene: 7. The germline CDR1 and CDR2 sequences are LNHDA and SQIVND (reference sequence). The CDR3 protein is CASTLGQGLAKNIQYF. CDR3 DNA: TGTGCCAGTACCCTGGGACAGGGTCTAGCCAAAAACATTCAGTACTTC.

The chain uses TRBV29-1 and TRBJ1-1; D is perhaps TRBD1 (6 bases). The germline V gene has CDR1 SQVTM and CDR2 ANQGSEA. V was cut by 6 bases and J by 0 bases, with 23 bases left in between. The CDR3 spans 17 residues. The CDR3 DNA is TGCAGCGTCTTCCCAGGACAGTTCAGAATGGTGAACACTGAAGCTTTCTTT. It yields the protein CSVFPGQFRMVNTEAFF.

The CDR3 is CASSSPRSPGAEAFF. CDR3 sequence (DNA): TGTGCCAGCAGTTCCCCAAGGTCCCCGGGAGCTGAAGCTTTCTTT. The chain joins TRBV28 to TRBJ1-1, with unresolved D. Germline lookup yields CDR1 MDHEN and CDR2 SYDVKM. The CDR3 contains 15 residues. Trimming pared 4 bases from V and 6 bases from J, leaving 18 bases between.

The genes are TRBV7-2 and TRBJ2-7; 7 nucleotides line up with TRBD2. The CDR3 contains 16 residues. Germline values: CDR1 SGHTA, CDR2 FQGNSA. Trimming cost V 5 bases and J 2 bases; bases outside gene matches: 12. The CDR3 coding sequence is TGTGCCAGCAGCCCCCGAAGGAGCGGGAAGACCTACGAGCAGTACTTC. Its translation is CASSPRRSGKTYEQYF.

The chain recombines TRBV10-3 with TRBJ1-1, with 7 bases fitting TRBD1. Germline V CDR1 and CDR2: ENHRY, SYGVKD. The CDR3 spans 14 residues. The trim removed 3 bases at V and 5 bases at J, leaving 6 bases unmatched. This CDR3 reads CAISDRGPETEAFF. The CDR3, as DNA: TGTGCCATCAGTGATAGGGGGCCTGAGACTGAAGCTTTCTTT.

The chain combines TRBV4-2 with TRBJ2-7, with 9 bases identical to TRBD1. Germline V gene sequence: CDR1 LGHNA, CDR2 YNFKEQ. With V trimmed by 1 base and J by 6 bases, 4 bases remained unmatched. The CDR3 runs 14 residues. CDR3 loop: CASSQGDREGEQYF. The CDR3 DNA follows: TGTGCCAGCAGCCAAGGGGACAGGGAGGGCGAGCAGTACTTC.

The rearrangement links TRBV18 to TRBJ1-4, with 11 positions matching TRBD1. In germline, CDR1 is KGHSH, CDR2 LQKENI. The CDR3 runs 16 residues. The V gene end was trimmed by 3 bases and the J gene end by 10 bases; junction bases not matched to a gene: 10. The DNA for the CDR3 is TGTGCCAGCTCACCCTTAACTGGACAGGGGGCAGTAAAACTGTTTTTT. This gives the protein CASSPLTGQGAVKLFF.

The rearrangement links TRBV25-1 to TRBJ2-1, with D perhaps matching TRBD2 (5 bases). V was trimmed by 6 bases and J by 4 bases, leaving 10 bases between them. Germline V gene sequence: CDR1 MGHDK, CDR2 SYGVNS. The CDR3 extends over 13 amino acids. The CDR3 DNA reads as TGTGCCAGCAGACTTAGCGAGTACAATGAGCAGTTCTTC. Its protein is CASRLSEYNEQFF.

The chain employs TRBV28 and TRBJ2-7; maybe TRBD1 (6 bases). Trimming stripped 5 bases from V and 0 bases from J, with 14 bases between. This CDR3 region has 15 residues. Looked up from germline, CDR1 is MDHEN and CDR2 is SYDVKM. This chain's CDR3 is CASSPFRDTSYEQYF. DNA for the CDR3: TGTGCCAGCAGTCCATTCCGGGACACCTCCTACGAGCAGTACTTC.

The chain has TRBV29-1 and TRBJ2-5; D could derive from TRBD1 or TRBD2 (6 bases each). The J call is uncertain, as TRBJ2-7 better fits the DNA end. Germline V gene data show CDR1 as SQVTM and CDR2 as ANQGSEA. CDR3 length equals 13 residues. DNA of the CDR3: TGCAGCGTTGATCGGGGGCCTCCCTACGAGCAGTACTTC. Protein sequence: CSVDRGPPYEQYF.